The clone carrying this T cell receptor (beta chain) was seen only a few times. The CDR3 length is 15 residues. V shed 4 bases and J shed 1 base, with 14 bases lying between them. CDR1 and CDR2 (germline): MNHEY, SVGEGT. The entry originates in a study of early T cells in non-severe SARS-CoV-2 infection. Molecules of cDNA were individually given unique molecular identifiers that were attached to them. Via MiXCR, TCRdb re-called the 5' RACE reads, giving one row per CDR3 protein. This table holds some 88,000 distinct CDR3 sequences, 15% to 20% found once. The chain couples TRBV6-2 or TRBV6-3 to TRBJ2-7, with D unclear. This sequence originates from an adult who was a healthcare worker with PCR-confirmed SARS-CoV-2 infection or an uninfected control (not recorded which). Source: whole blood, taken at baseline. The CDR3 sequence: CASSSGRRESYEQYF. CDR3 nucleotides: TGTGCCAGCAGTTCCGGGCGGCGCGAATCCTACGAGCAGTACTTC.